Sequencing of this TCR beta chain was carried out in a study of shared clonotypes between healthy human individuals (dated by TCRdb to 2020 to 2021). Turning to the overall study: The cohort included a few men and a couple of women between 18 and 49 years of age. Leukapheresis yielded between about 0.85 and 9.5 billion PBMCs per donor. To increase sequencing depth and limit assay-specific biases, TCR repertoire library preparation and sequencing were carried out by different laboratories using diverse techniques. For each donor, CD4 naive and CD4 memory were each given three plates, CD8 naive was given two plates, and CD8 memory was given one plate. Blood TCR repertoires of a handful of healthy adults were deeply sequenced to estimate repertoire size and the extent of clonotype sharing between individuals. The investigation overall reported the following: Compared with non-shared clonotypes, clonotypes shared by all four sorted-subset donors had higher generation probabilities. Based on pairwise subsampling, the degree of clonotype sharing among donors was expected to be affected by sequencing depth. Sampling was restricted to blood, and TCR repertoires in tissue are likely to differ from TCR repertoires in blood. Even with the large sequencing depth, rarefaction of the sorted-subset datasets indicated that sequencing was incomplete. Across a handful of donors, approximately 5% of naive CD4, roughly 3.5% of naive CD8, 2.3% of memory CD4, and 0.3% to 0.45% of memory CD8 clonotypes were shared. Larger estimated clonotype richness was generally found for naive subsets than for memory subsets. Because the study included a small number of donors, the genetic and exposure-history diversity represented was limited.

The sample holds one count of this clone. The antigen this receptor binds is unknown. No base quality information exists; no much larger clone differs at one position. Relative to germline, V is 5 bases shorter and J is 3 bases shorter, with 11 bases between their ends. There are 13 amino acids in the CDR3, from cysteine to phenylalanine inclusive. Only CDR3 DNA remains: 39 bases, in frame from the first base. Looking up the germline V gene (reference sequence) yields CDR1 SGHNT and CDR2 YYREEE. Using the deep immunoSEQ assay, TCR CDR3 regions were amplified from genomic DNA by multiplex PCR. For each cell subset, the extracted genomic DNA was distributed evenly across all wells of several immunoSEQ 96-well plates, and each plate served as one replicate. For sorted subsets, about 220 ng of genomic DNA, equivalent to 25,000 to 35,000 T cell genomes, went into each replicate PCR. Purified libraries were quantified with a Qubit 3.0 fluorometer, sized on a Bioanalyzer 2100, and re-quantified with the KAPA Library Quantification kit. A separate single-read 150-cycle Illumina NextSeq 550 flow cell was used to sequence each immunoSEQ 96-well plate. Per the source publication's procedure: Because the immunoSEQ output held only junctional sequences and lacked quality scores, the filtering could not match the filtering applied to full-length reads. Sequences were annotated with PyIR, a Python wrapper for IgBLAST v1.9, and V/J genes and CDR3 were assigned using IMGT germline references. Reads with weak V/J assignments (E-value above 1e-6), missing CDR3, stop codons, out-of-frame junctions, or ambiguous translated residues were removed. V3J clonotypes were defined by identical inferred V gene, J gene, and CDR3 amino acid sequence. To compute the percentage overlap between repertoires, the number of shared unique clonotypes was divided by the size of the smaller repertoire. Richness of each repertoire was evaluated using RTK rarefaction, the Chao1 estimator, and Recon v2.1 estimates of unobserved clonotypes. OLGA was used to compute generation probabilities for all TCRbeta clonotypes that the gDNA method yielded from a handful of donors. TCRdb holds this immuneACCESS table with in-frame rearrangements only. Some clones are missing; in checked studies, unresolved V genes explain under half, and the rest has no known cause. V and J calls and clone size are given by that table; D and trimming were obtained from the DNA. The sample table lists more than 2 million clones, approximately 94% of them with a count of one. In total, the top ten clones hold 0.1% to 0.15% of the sample.

The donors were healthy, HIV-negative adults who had no recently reported acute infections or vaccinations. All donors were Caucasian adults living in Nashville, Tennessee, USA. CD4+ T cells were enriched through magnetic negative selection, after which naive cells were positively selected on CD45RA and the remaining negative fraction served as the memory subset. After blood collection by leukapheresis, PBMCs were isolated using Ficoll-Histopaque density gradient centrifugation and then cryopreserved in the vapor phase of liquid nitrogen. Analytical flow cytometry was used to check the purity and quantity of every magnetically sorted T cell population. Genomic DNA was isolated from each sorted fraction and quantified by UV absorbance on a Nanodrop 2000c.

The chain joins TRBV5-4 to TRBJ1-2; confidence is insufficient to name the D gene. The sequence came from a man younger than 30 in good health. The sequenced material came from naive CD4+ T cells sorted from blood. The label giving this sample's cell subset or site can be read as: CD45RA+ positively selected. The DNA is TGTGCCAGCAGTTCCAGGATTCACTATGGCTACACCTTC. It translates as CASSSRIHYGYTF.